This T cell receptor beta chain was captured by sequencing in a study of tumor and adjacent non-tumor tissue in lung cancer. Regarding the study as a whole: Tumor tissue had significantly higher TCR diversity than normal lung.

No cell sorting was done before RNA was extracted from the tissue. A modified ARM-PCR protocol with three rounds of nested PCR amplified TCRbeta. MiXCR was run by TCRdb on the multiplex PCR reads, yielding one entry per CDR3 protein. The table records 120,000 or so distinct CDR3 sequences, roughly 64% of them present only once. This clonotype showed up many times. Its antigen is not known. The germline V gene has CDR1 SQVTM and CDR2 ANQGSEA. The CDR3 is made up of 11 amino acids. V shed 3 bases, J shed 7 bases, and the junction held 2 bases outside the gene matches. The chain employs TRBV29-1 and TRBJ2-7, with TRBD1 identical over 8 bases. The TCR was taken from a man aged 25-45 years with non-small cell lung cancer. Source material: lung tumor tissue. The CDR3 region is CSVDTGGEQYF. The CDR3 DNA reads as TGCAGCGTTGATACAGGGGGGGAGCAGTACTTC.